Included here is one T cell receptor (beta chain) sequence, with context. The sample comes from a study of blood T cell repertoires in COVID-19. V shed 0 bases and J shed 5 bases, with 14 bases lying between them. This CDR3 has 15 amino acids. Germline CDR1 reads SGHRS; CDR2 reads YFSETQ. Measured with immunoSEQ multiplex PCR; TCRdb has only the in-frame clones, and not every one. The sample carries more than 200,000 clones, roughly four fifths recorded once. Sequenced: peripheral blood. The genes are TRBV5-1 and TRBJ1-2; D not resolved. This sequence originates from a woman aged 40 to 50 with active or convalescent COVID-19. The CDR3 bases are TGCGCCAGCAGCTTGGGGCAGACACAAGTATATGGCTACACCTTC. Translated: CASSLGQTQVYGYTF.